These 30 T cell receptor beta chains were all obtained from the same sample, sequenced in a study of cytomegalovirus exposure and HLA in healthy donors. The study ran its PCR with 60 Vbeta and 13 Jbeta primers. Clones were sequenced by immunoSEQ multiplex PCR, and TCRdb holds only the in-frame ones, with some missing. The sample gives some 170,000 clones, 70% to 80% of which show up once; around 4% is in the top ten. The material sequenced was PBMCs. The receptors derive from a man aged 40-50 years in good health and CMV-seronegative.

The table lists this clone with a count of one. The chain joins TRBV19 to TRBJ1-1; no definite D call. Germline V gives CDR1 LNHDA, CDR2 SQIVND (reference sequence). Trimming took 4 bases from V and 1 from J, leaving 4 bases between them. The CDR3 is 12 amino acids. In nucleotides, the CDR3 is TGTGCCAGTAGTAACGGGAACACTGAAGCTTTCTTT. Its protein product is CASSNGNTEAFF.

The rearrangement links TRBV5-6 to TRBJ1-2; the match to TRBD1 covers 8 bases. The V gene end was trimmed by 4 bases and the J gene end by 6 bases; junction bases not matched to a gene: 2. Germline V gene sequence: CDR1 SGHDT, CDR2 YYEEEE. The CDR3 loop spans 12 amino acids. The CDR3 is CASSATGDGYTF. The DNA for the CDR3 is TGTGCCAGCAGCGCGACAGGGGATGGCTACACCTTC. Together with reference TRBV5-6 and TRBJ1-2, the CDR3 gives the full variable domain: DAGVTQSPTHLIKTRGQQVTLRCSPKSGHDTVSWYQQALGQGPQFIFQYYEEEERQRGNFPDRFSGHQFPNYSSELNVNALLLGDSALYLCASSATGDGYTFGSGTRLTVV.

V and J are TRBV11-3 and TRBJ2-3; TRBD2 agrees at 15 bases. V was clipped by 5 bases and J by 3 bases; unmatched bases: 3. Germline CDR1 SGHNT, CDR2 YENEEA. The CDR3 consists of 16 residues. In nucleotides, the CDR3 is TGTGCCAGCAGCCCCGGACTAGCGGGGGGGACAGATACGCAGTATTTT. Translating it yields CASSPGLAGGTDTQYF.

The chain couples TRBV5-1 to TRBJ1-2; a possible D gene is TRBD1 (6 bases). The germline V and J ends were trimmed by 4 bases and 8 bases, with 15 bases remaining between them. CDR3 length: 13 amino acids. The germline CDR1 and CDR2 sequences are SGHRS and YFSETQ. CDR3 DNA: TGCGCCAGCAGCCAAAAGGGGGAGCAGGGCTACACCTTC. It encodes CASSQKGEQGYTF.

The rearrangement joins TRBV6-1 to TRBJ1-2; D gene ambiguous. This CDR3 is 14 amino acids long. V shed 5 bases and J shed 7 bases, with 17 bases lying between them. Per germline, CDR1 MNHNS and CDR2 SASEGT. The CDR3 DNA reads TGTGCCAGCAGTACAGAAGCGGGCTATGTTGGCTACACCTTC. Amino acids: CASSTEAGYVGYTF.

The rearrangement uses TRBV14 and TRBJ2-6; D unclear. Deletions cut 4 bases from V and 1 base from J, with 14 bases between. CDR1 and CDR2 from the germline V gene are SGHDN and FVKESK. CDR3 length: 17 residues. The CDR3: CASSLGIASSGANVLTF. The CDR3 coding sequence is TGTGCCAGCAGCCTCGGCATAGCCTCTTCTGGGGCCAACGTCCTGACTTTC.

The chain has TRBV7-9 and TRBJ2-7, with D perhaps matching TRBD2 (6 bases). The CDR3 sequence is 15 residues long. Germline V gene lookup returns CDR1 SEHNR and CDR2 FQNEAQ (reference sequence). Between the trimmed V and J ends, which lost 3 bases and 2 bases, there was a span of 14 bases. The CDR3 bases are TGTGCCAGCAGCTTCGGAGGGGCACCGACCTACGAGCAGTACTTC. This gives the protein CASSFGGAPTYEQYF.

V gene TRBV5-1 combines with J gene TRBJ2-5; no definite D call. Trimming shortened V by 4 bases and J by 3 bases, and 10 bases separated the two germline ends. This CDR3 has 13 amino acids. Germline-derived CDR1 and CDR2 are SGHRS and YFSETQ. CDR3 nucleotide sequence: TGCGCCAGCAGCCCCAACTTGAAAGAGACCCAGTACTTC. It encodes CASSPNLKETQYF.

The V and J genes are TRBV11-2 and TRBJ1-1, with D hard to call. With 3 bases removed from V and 4 bases from J, the gap between germline ends came to 15 bases. This CDR3 is built from 15 residues. Germline assignment: CDR1 SGHAT and CDR2 FQNNGV. DNA for the CDR3: TGTGCCAGCAGCTTCATGGGAGGGTTGGGCACTGAAGCTTTCTTT. This codes for CASSFMGGLGTEAFF.

The CDR3 spells CASSPGTVYEQYF. CDR3 nucleotides: TGTGCCAGTAGTCCCGGGACAGTCTACGAGCAGTACTTC. The rearrangement joins TRBV19 to TRBJ2-7; 7 positions match TRBD1. Germline V gene lookup returns CDR1 LNHDA and CDR2 SQIVND (reference sequence). The CDR3 covers 13 residues. The ends lost 5 bases at V and 3 bases at J; junction bases unmatched: 4. Looking up the rest from reference TRBV19 and TRBJ2-7 gives the full variable domain: DGGITQSPKYLFRKEGQNVTLSCEQNLNHDAMYWYRQDPGQGLRLIYYSQIVNDFQKGDIAEGYSVSREKKESFPLTVTSAQKNPTAFYLCASSPGTVYEQYFGPGTRLTVT.

CDR3 DNA: TGTGCCTGGAGTATTAGTGGTGAGCAGTTCTTC. This codes for CAWSISGEQFF. V usage is TRBV30 and J usage is TRBJ2-1; unclear D gene. CDR1 and CDR2 (germline): GTSNPN, SVGIG (reference sequence). This CDR3 has 11 residues. V dropped 2 bases and J dropped 9 bases, with 8 bases sitting between them.

The chain links TRBV5-1 to TRBJ2-2; a weak D match, TRBD1 (5 bases). Between the trimmed V and J ends, which lost 2 bases and 5 bases, there was a span of 16 bases. CDR1 and CDR2 from the germline V gene are SGHRS and YFSETQ. This CDR3 is built from 16 residues. The CDR3 loop reads CASSLTLLGATGELFF. In nucleotides, the CDR3 is TGCGCCAGCAGCTTAACGTTATTAGGGGCGACCGGGGAGCTGTTTTTT.

The chain is built from TRBV25-1 and TRBJ2-3; TRBD2 matches at 14 bases. Trimming at V came to 4 bases and at J to 1 base, leaving 1 base not matched to a gene. Germline values: CDR1 MGHDK, CDR2 SYGVNS. The CDR3 has 16 residues. The CDR3 region has the DNA TGTGCCAGCAGTGGGGGACTAGCGGGGGGCACAGATACGCAGTATTTT. Its translation is CASSGGLAGGTDTQYF.

The rearrangement links TRBV5-1 to TRBJ2-7; TRBD1 matches 10 bases. The V and J ends lost 4 bases and 5 bases, in that order; junction bases with no gene match: 6. CDR3 length: 14 amino acids. Germline lookup yields CDR1 SGHRS and CDR2 YFSETQ. CDR3 residues: CASSLSGQGNEQYF. CDR3 sequence (DNA): TGCGCCAGCAGCCTTTCGGGACAGGGGAACGAGCAGTACTTC.

The rearrangement uses TRBV2 and TRBJ2-7; 8 bases match TRBD1. CDR1 SNHLY and CDR2 FYNNEI come from the germline V gene. This CDR3 region has 13 residues. J lost 6 bases, V lost 6 bases, and 7 bases had no gene match. For the CDR3, the DNA is TGTGCCAGCAGGGGGGACAGGAGCTTCGAGCAGTACTTC. Translation gives CASRGDRSFEQYF.

This sequence joins TRBV29-1 and TRBJ1-1; D gene uncertain. Trimming stripped 6 bases from V and 6 bases from J, with 17 bases between. The germline CDR1 and CDR2 sequences are SQVTM and ANQGSEA. The CDR3 runs 13 residues. CDR3 protein: CSVQEGGVAEAFF. The CDR3 DNA is TGCAGCGTCCAAGAGGGTGGGGTAGCTGAAGCTTTCTTT.

This clone has more than one count but fewer than ten. The chain joins TRBV4-1 to TRBJ1-1, with 11 positions matching TRBD1. The J segment lost 0 bases and the V segment lost 5 bases, leaving 5 bases of the junction unmatched. Per the germline V gene, CDR1 is MGHRA and CDR2 is YSYEKL. The CDR3 sequence is 16 residues long. For the CDR3, the DNA is TGCGCCAGCAGCTGGGACAGGGGGGAAGTGAACACTGAAGCTTTCTTT. Translating gives CASSWDRGEVNTEAFF.

The chain recombines TRBV29-1 with TRBJ2-7; TRBD2 is a possible D gene (7 bases). Germline CDR1 and CDR2: SQVTM and ANQGSEA. Trimming stripped 0 bases from V and 3 bases from J, with 12 bases between. This CDR3 has 14 residues. The CDR3 DNA follows: TGCAGCGTTGAAGAGGAGGGAGGGGGCTACGAGCAGTACTTC. Translating gives CSVEEEGGGYEQYF.

The rearrangement joins TRBV7-9 to TRBJ1-4, with a weak D call TRBD1 (5 bases). Germline-derived CDR1 and CDR2 are SEHNR and FQNEAQ (reference sequence). V dropped 3 bases and J dropped 7 bases, with 12 bases sitting between them. This CDR3 region has 14 residues. The CDR3 spells CASSFSGGGEKLFF. DNA of the CDR3: TGTGCCAGCAGCTTCTCGGGGGGTGGTGAAAAACTGTTTTTT. Complete variable domain (other parts from reference TRBV7-9 and TRBJ1-4): DTGVSQNPRHKITKRGQNVTFRCDPISEHNRLYWYRQTLGQGPEFLTYFQNEAQLEKSRLLSDRFSAERPKGSFSTLEIQRTEQGDSAMYLCASSFSGGGEKLFFGSGTQLSVL.

The rearrangement joins TRBV5-6 to TRBJ1-6; TRBD1 matches at 9 bases. The CDR3 totals 16 residues. J lost 9 bases, V lost 2 bases, and 9 bases had no gene match. The germline gives CDR1 SGHDT, CDR2 YYEEEE. CDR3 amino acids: CASSLTPGQGFSPLHF. The CDR3 bases are TGTGCCAGCAGCTTAACACCGGGACAGGGTTTTTCACCCCTCCACTTT.

V and J are TRBV6-5 and TRBJ2-7, with D possibly TRBD1 on 6 matching bases. Germline V CDR1 and CDR2: MNHEY, SVGAGI. Trimming left V 6 bases short and J 3 bases short, with 12 bases between. The CDR3 totals 13 residues. CDR3 in amino acids: CASSKDRNYEQYF. For the CDR3, the DNA is TGTGCCAGCAGCAAGGACAGAAACTACGAGCAGTACTTC.

The V call is TRBV2, the J call TRBJ2-2, with 8 bases that match TRBD2. The CDR3 runs to 16 residues. V dropped 5 bases and J dropped 2; count of bases not matched to a gene: 7. CDR1 SNHLY and CDR2 FYNNEI come from the germline V gene. DNA of the CDR3: TGTGCCAGCAGTTACGGACTAGCTGGAAACACCGGGGAGCTGTTTTTT. Amino acid sequence: CASSYGLAGNTGELFF.

The chain recombines TRBV2 with TRBJ2-7; TRBD2 agrees at 7 bases. CDR3 length equals 13 residues. V gave up 4 bases and J gave up 3 bases; unmatched junction bases: 3. CDR1 and CDR2 (germline): SNHLY, FYNNEI. The CDR3 reads CASSGLARYEQYF. In DNA form, the CDR3 reads TGTGCCAGCAGTGGACTAGCACGCTACGAGCAGTACTTC.

This clone was detected once. The chain links TRBV6-5 to TRBJ2-1; D not certain. Germline CDR1 MNHEY, CDR2 SVGAGI. V lost 10 bases, J lost 6 bases, and 10 bases lay in between. CDR3 length: 11 residues. CDR3 sequence: CATTRANEQFF. In DNA form, the CDR3 reads TGTGCCACCACCCGCGCCAATGAGCAGTTCTTC.

This sequence joins TRBV18 and TRBJ2-7; 7 positions match TRBD1. Germline values: CDR1 KGHSH, CDR2 LQKENI. The CDR3 runs to 16 residues. Trimming removed 5 bases from V and 2 bases from J; junction bases left unmatched: 12. CDR3 region: CASSVFPGQLTYEQYF. CDR3 sequence (DNA): TGTGCCAGCTCAGTTTTTCCGGGACAGTTAACCTACGAGCAGTACTTC.

The chain combines TRBV10-3 with TRBJ2-7; 8 bases map to TRBD1. CDR1 and CDR2 from the germline V gene are ENHRY and SYGVKD. Trimming at V came to 3 bases and at J to 2 bases, leaving 9 bases not matched to a gene. The CDR3 totals 16 residues. Here the CDR3 reads CAISDSNRGLAYEQYF. CDR3 nucleotide sequence: TGTGCCATCAGTGATTCGAACAGGGGGTTGGCCTACGAGCAGTACTTC.

J is TRBJ2-7 and V is TRBV28, with 11 bases fitting TRBD2. The V gene end was trimmed by 2 bases and the J gene end by 6 bases; junction bases not matched to a gene: 9. The CDR3 consists of 16 residues. CDR1 and CDR2 (germline): MDHEN, SYDVKM. Written as DNA, the CDR3 is TGTGCCAGCAGTTTAAGTCGGCTAGCGGGGGGTGGCGAGCAGTACTTC. This gives the protein CASSLSRLAGGGEQYF.

The chain recombines TRBV4-1 with TRBJ2-3; 11 nucleotides agree with TRBD2. Germline loops: CDR1 MGHRA, CDR2 YSYEKL. Trimming removed 0 bases from V and 2 bases from J; junction bases left unmatched: 10. CDR3 length equals 19 residues. DNA of the CDR3: TGCGCCAGCAGCCAAGATCCGGGGACTAGCGGAGTACTCACAGATACGCAGTATTTT. Translating it yields CASSQDPGTSGVLTDTQYF.

CDR3 sequence (DNA): TGTGCCAGTAGTATAGCTACAGGGGCTCGCTACACCTTC. This translates into CASSIATGARYTF. The rearrangement joins TRBV19 to TRBJ1-2; 7 nucleotides match TRBD1. This CDR3 contains 13 residues. Trimming at V came to 1 base and at J to 9 bases, leaving 5 bases not matched to a gene. Germline V CDR1 and CDR2: LNHDA, SQIVND (reference sequence).

The rearrangement joins TRBV28 to TRBJ2-7; 7 nucleotides agree with TRBD1. This CDR3 comprises 13 residues. V lost 3 bases and J lost 3; bases outside the gene matches: 2. Per the germline V gene, CDR1 is MDHEN and CDR2 is SYDVKM. The CDR3 DNA sequence: TGTGCCAGCAGTTTTCCAGGGGGCTACGAGCAGTACTTC. Protein: CASSFPGGYEQYF.